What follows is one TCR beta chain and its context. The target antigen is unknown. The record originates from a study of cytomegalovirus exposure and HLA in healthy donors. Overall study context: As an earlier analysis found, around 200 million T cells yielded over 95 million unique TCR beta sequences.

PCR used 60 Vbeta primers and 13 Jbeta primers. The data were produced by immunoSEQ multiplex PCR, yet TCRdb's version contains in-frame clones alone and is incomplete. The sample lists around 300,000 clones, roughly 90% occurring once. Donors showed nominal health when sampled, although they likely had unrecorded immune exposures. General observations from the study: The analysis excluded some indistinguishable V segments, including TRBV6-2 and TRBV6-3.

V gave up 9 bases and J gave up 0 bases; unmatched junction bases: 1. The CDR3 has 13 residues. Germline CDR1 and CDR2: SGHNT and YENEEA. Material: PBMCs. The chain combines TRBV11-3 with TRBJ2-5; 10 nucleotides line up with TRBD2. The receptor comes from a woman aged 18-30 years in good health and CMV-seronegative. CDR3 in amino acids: CASSGGYQETQYF. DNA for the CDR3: TGTGCCAGTAGCGGGGGGTACCAAGAGACCCAGTACTTC.